A selection of T cell receptor beta chains follows, all from one sample in a study of human T cells and chemical hapten exposure. TCRdb fed the RACE reads into MiXCR, producing one record per CDR3 protein. The table records around 200,000 distinct CDR3 sequences, 25% to 30% of them present only once. This sample comprised whole blood, obtained in connection with sensitization to the hapten diphenylcyclopropenone (DPC). The receptor set was obtained from a woman aged 25 to 39 with alopecia areata. Some clones in this sample may be carry-over from other donors' samples. Both conserved end residues are part of each CDR3. Clone sizes are given selectively: once, few, many, or a class where the clone is expanded.

v_call clone_size cdr3_aa
TRBV11-2 many CASSLGTGFGYTF
TRBV29-1 few CSVGGTSVGYTF
TRBV29-1 . CSVDAGGGINEQFF
TRBV15 . CATSGGVGQGNSPLHF
TRBV2 . CASSEGNEAPLHF
TRBV4-3 . CASSQDPRTIYF
TRBV12-3/TRBV12-4 few CASRRQGGNYGYTF
TRBV6-2/TRBV6-3 few CASSSYRSSYEQYF
TRBV5-5 few CASSLVVGSSYNSPLHF
TRBV6-2/TRBV6-3 . CASSYVNQPQHF
TRBV29-1 few CSVVRQGTTGELFF
TRBV6-6 . CASSYSPIYREYAGYTF
TRBV14 . CASSREGRASYEQYF
TRBV6-2/TRBV6-3 . CASRRQGSTEAFF
TRBV2 few CASTLRQPGANQPQHF
TRBV28 few CASTPRGLLGPNEQFF
TRBV6-1 . CASSDYRDRDSHTLSSYNEQFF
TRBV9 few CASSVGFTNTEAFF
TRBV6-4 few CASSITGSYGYTF
TRBV10-1 . CASSATKGYRRSSYEQYF
TRBV7-2 . CASSFLAGAVTDTQYF
TRBV20-1 . CSAKFLGHMNTEAFF
TRBV5-1 few CASSLSATPNNEKLFF
TRBV18 . CASSPPQVQETQYF
TRBV7-2 few CASSLWSNQPQHF
TRBV28 . CASSLEGQGYTIYF